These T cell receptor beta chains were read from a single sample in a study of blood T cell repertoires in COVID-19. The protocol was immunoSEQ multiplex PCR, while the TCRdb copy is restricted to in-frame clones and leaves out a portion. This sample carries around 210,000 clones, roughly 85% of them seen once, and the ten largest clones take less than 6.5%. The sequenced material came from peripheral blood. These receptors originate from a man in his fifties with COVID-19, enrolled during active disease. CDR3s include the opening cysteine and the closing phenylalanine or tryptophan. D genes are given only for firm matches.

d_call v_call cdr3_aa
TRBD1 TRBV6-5 CASSYATGGARYGYTF
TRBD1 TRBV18 CASSPSGQGAFAFF
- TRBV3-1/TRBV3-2 CASRQELTGRGNTIYF
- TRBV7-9 CASSHEGGGVNEQFF
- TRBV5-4 CASKQGVDSNYGYTF
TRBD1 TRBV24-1 CATSESTGAEQYF
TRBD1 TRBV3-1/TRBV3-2 CASSHVRDRVNEQYF
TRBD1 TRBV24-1 CATSDIQGGAYEQYF
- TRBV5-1 CASSLELLRGSNTEAFF
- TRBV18 CASSPQVMNTEAFF
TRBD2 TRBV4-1 CASSGGTMGTQYF
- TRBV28 CASRGAPPTDTQYF
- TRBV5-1 CASTNRAGYTGELFF